The rows below give T cell receptor beta chains drawn from one sample of a study of T cell changes during pregnancy in multiple sclerosis. Using immunoSEQ multiplex PCR, the repertoire was profiled, and TCRdb retains in-frame clones only, with some absent. The sample lists 75,000 to 95,000 clones; around 93% were seen once. The sample was peripheral blood, taken in the first trimester of pregnancy. The receptors come from a female donor in good health, enrolled as a control in a pregnancy study. Each CDR3 is given without its conserved first and last residue.

v_gene: TRBV9
j_gene: TRBJ2-2
CDR3aa: ASSVPRSGSNTGELF

v_gene: TRBV6-6
j_gene: TRBJ1-3
CDR3aa: ASSFGTIENTIY

v_gene: TRBV6-1
j_gene: TRBJ2-7
CDR3aa: ASSEAHNSYEQY

v_gene: TRBV11-2
j_gene: TRBJ1-2
CDR3aa: ASRGSNGYT

v_gene: TRBV7-3
j_gene: TRBJ2-2
CDR3aa: ASSLTEVSTGELF

v_gene: TRBV10-3
j_gene: TRBJ2-1
CDR3aa: AISESQASGDYNEQF

v_gene: TRBV4-3
j_gene: TRBJ1-6
CDR3aa: ASSPRQGIYSPLH

v_gene: TRBV4-3
j_gene: TRBJ2-1
CDR3aa: ASSQDPGSNEQF

v_gene: TRBV27
j_gene: TRBJ2-5
CDR3aa: ASSLYGGTSSQLGETQY

v_gene: TRBV27
j_gene: TRBJ2-1
CDR3aa: ASSLEPGSYVYNEQF

v_gene: TRBV7-2
j_gene: TRBJ1-2
CDR3aa: ASSLATAELIGYT

v_gene: TRBV6-5
j_gene: TRBJ2-1
CDR3aa: ASSYSRAGGRRF

v_gene: TRBV2
j_gene: TRBJ1-3
CDR3aa: ASEPPGREAGNTIY

v_gene: TRBV2
j_gene: TRBJ1-5
CDR3aa: ASSRTGTSQPQH

v_gene: TRBV11-3
j_gene: TRBJ2-2
CDR3aa: ASSLSSNTGELF

v_gene: TRBV28
j_gene: TRBJ1-2
CDR3aa: ASSPGQSSYGYT

v_gene: TRBV4-3
j_gene: TRBJ2-7
CDR3aa: ASSQTPRYEQY

v_gene: TRBV18
j_gene: TRBJ1-2
CDR3aa: ASSPKGVANYGYT

v_gene: TRBV4-3
j_gene: TRBJ2-7
CDR3aa: ASSQKGSTYEQY

v_gene: TRBV23-1
j_gene: TRBJ1-1
CDR3aa: ASSRLPGETPKMITEAF

v_gene: TRBV4-2
j_gene: TRBJ2-3
CDR3aa: ASSRRTGGGTDTQY

v_gene: TRBV11-2
j_gene: TRBJ1-3
CDR3aa: ASSLGDNRGNTIY

v_gene: TRBV11-2
j_gene: TRBJ1-3
CDR3aa: ASSLVAAAGNTIY

v_gene: TRBV4-1
j_gene: TRBJ1-1
CDR3aa: ASSPAVPGQGSPEAF

v_gene: TRBV7-2
j_gene: TRBJ1-5
CDR3aa: ASSLGQNQPQH

v_gene: TRBV5-1
j_gene: TRBJ2-3
CDR3aa: ASSLGTETDTQY

v_gene: TRBV2
j_gene: TRBJ2-1
CDR3aa: ASSEIGLGKDAQF

v_gene: TRBV28
j_gene: TRBJ2-7
CDR3aa: ASSLSLQGRYEQY

v_gene: TRBV19
j_gene: TRBJ2-3
CDR3aa: ASSFRGGDTQY

v_gene: TRBV10-3
j_gene: TRBJ2-1
CDR3aa: ASRPYRAGNEQF

v_gene: TRBV6-5
j_gene: TRBJ1-1
CDR3aa: ASTQGTDTEAF

v_gene: TRBV7-3
j_gene: TRBJ1-2
CDR3aa: ASSKSAGQGLFGYT

v_gene: TRBV7-9
j_gene: TRBJ1-2
CDR3aa: ASSSEGGYGYT

v_gene: TRBV6-5
j_gene: TRBJ2-1
CDR3aa: ASSYSRSGGANEQF

v_gene: TRBV20-1
j_gene: TRBJ1-2
CDR3aa: SAFQYGYT

v_gene: TRBV4-3
j_gene: TRBJ1-1
CDR3aa: ASSQDTETEAF

v_gene: TRBV7-8
j_gene: TRBJ2-7
CDR3aa: ASSLGQMGEQY

v_gene: TRBV7-9
j_gene: TRBJ1-3
CDR3aa: ASSPPDWRSGNTIY

v_gene: TRBV5-5
j_gene: TRBJ2-2
CDR3aa: ASSSGPNTGELF

v_gene: TRBV19
j_gene: TRBJ2-7
CDR3aa: ASSIKGTGETYEQY

v_gene: TRBV18
j_gene: TRBJ2-7
CDR3aa: ASSISGESYEQY

v_gene: TRBV9
j_gene: TRBJ2-7
CDR3aa: ASSPRTGVTTVEQY

v_gene: TRBV10-3
j_gene: TRBJ2-3
CDR3aa: AIAGTSGTDTQY

v_gene: TRBV7-6
j_gene: TRBJ1-2
CDR3aa: ASSPGTGGPNYGYT

v_gene: TRBV7-7
j_gene: TRBJ2-6
CDR3aa: ASSLGQGGSGANVLT

v_gene: TRBV4-1
j_gene: TRBJ2-1
CDR3aa: ASSQRGEGRNEQF

v_gene: TRBV19
j_gene: TRBJ1-1
CDR3aa: ASSTRPGQGSTEAF